The present entry profiles one T cell receptor (beta chain) with its context. This clonotype was counted between two and nine times. Its antigen is not yet known. One base away there is no much larger clone; base qualities are not given. This record comes from a study of blood T cells in healthy people across ages (dated by TCRdb to about 2015). For the study in its entirety: Template switching captured roughly one uniquely barcoded TCR beta cDNA molecule per two T cells in model experiments. Using deep sequencing normalized with unique cDNA molecular identifiers, the study measured how TCR beta repertoire diversity changes with age. Donors were grouped into four age groups: young (average 16 years), middle-aged (39), aged (approximately 58) and long-lived (just over 80). Donors of different ages were randomly distributed across sequencing lanes to avoid experimental bias. For two donors (one aged 18 to 29 and one aged 80 or older), the study analyzed two additional independent replicas of 1 million unique cDNA reads from the same blood draw. Beyond this particular receptor, the publication reports: Compared with the aged group, the long-lived group had more naive CD4+ T cells, fewer expanded clones and increased TCR diversity, a pattern suggesting age selection. Observed TCR beta diversity per million T cells fell roughly linearly with age, and a significant reduction was already apparent by age roughly 40. Observed TCR beta diversity correlated strongly with the percentage of naive T cells measured by flow cytometry. Estimates of total diversity based on one million sequenced T cells were regarded as lower bounds and as underestimates. Bulk unsorted PBMC profiling prevented conclusive comparison of naive and antigen-experienced compartments. The CMV infection status of donors was not known, potentially confounding age-related changes in expanded clonotypes.

V has 6 bases trimmed and J has 5 bases trimmed; junction bases matching no gene number 6. Reading the germline V gene (reference sequence) gives CDR1 DFQATT and CDR2 SNEGSKA. The CDR3 starts with the cysteine, ends with the phenylalanine, and has 14 residues. The kept DNA is CDR3 alone, 42 bases in frame from the first base. Libraries were made using 5' RACE. Reads for this sample came from an Illumina HiSeq 2500. A second PCR of about 6 to 12 cycles was run with a J-beta primer mix and a sample-barcoded 5' primer. Each TCR beta cDNA molecule received a unique molecular identifier from a template-switch 5' adaptor carrying 12 random nucleotides. Each sample yielded at least 2.5 million CDR3-containing paired-end reads. First-strand cDNA synthesis was performed from all RNA using the Mint cDNA synthesis kit, with priming by a TRBC-specific oligonucleotide. All cDNA was treated with uracil-DNA glycosylase and then went through a first 18-cycle PCR with the universal primers M1SS and BC2_uni_R. Per the authors' processing: For normalization, 1 million high-quality reads, each with a distinct molecular identifier, were randomly selected from each sample. Instead of being binned into consensus sequences, reads with shared molecular identifiers were discarded. MiTCR, with a Q25 quality threshold and the strictest error-elimination algorithm, was used for CDR3 identification, clonotype clustering and error correction. A nonparametric unseen species model with Euler transformation was used to estimate lower-bound total TCR beta diversity. TCRdb reprocessing: public reads trimmed at Q25 with fastp, clones called with MiXCR, in-frame beta chains kept. Duplicate CDR3 protein sequences are folded into a single record with the most common DNA and genes. These V and J calls are TCRdb output, not the study's own analysis. In this sample the table shows about a million distinct CDR3 sequences, more than 30% of which occur a single time. The top ten hold about 12% of the sample.

Systemically healthy Caucasian individuals from Russia, some 38 in total and aged about 6 to 90 years, were included as donors. Around 9.8 milliliters of peripheral blood were collected from each donor into EDTA-treated Vacutainer tubes. Ficoll-Paque density-gradient centrifugation was used to isolate PBMCs, with at least 7 million per sample. Total RNA was extracted from PBMCs with Trizol reagent, with at least 6 micrograms obtained per sample. Naive CD45RAhigh/CD27high T cell percentages were measured by flow cytometry on a PBMC aliquot from every donor. This sequence uses TRBV20-1 and TRBJ1-4, with 10 bases matching TRBD1. The TCR originated in a young man in good health. Input material: blood. The CDR3 region has the sequence CSAYSGQGNEKLFF. The DNA sequence is as follows: TGCAGTGCCTATTCGGGACAGGGGAATGAAAAACTGTTTTTT.